This is a list of T cell receptor beta chains from one sample in a study of T cell changes during pregnancy in multiple sclerosis. TCRdb's copy holds only in-frame clones and misses some; the assay was immunoSEQ multiplex PCR. The sample holds 90,000 or so clones, roughly 90% seen once. The sequenced sample was peripheral blood, obtained in the first trimester of pregnancy. The receptors come from a female donor in good health, enrolled as a control in a pregnancy study. CDR3s include the opening cysteine and the closing phenylalanine or tryptophan. The order of the fields is V gene, J gene, CDR3 protein.

v_call: TRBV5-1; j_call: TRBJ1-1; cdr3_aa: CASSLRDRGTEAFF
v_call: TRBV5-4; j_call: TRBJ1-1; cdr3_aa: CASSRTGIMNTEAFF
v_call: TRBV11-1; j_call: TRBJ2-5; cdr3_aa: CASSSAGGPVETQYF
v_call: TRBV7-8; j_call: TRBJ1-1; cdr3_aa: CASSLGRVNTEAFF
v_call: TRBV27; j_call: TRBJ2-7; cdr3_aa: CASIPRDKHEQYF
v_call: TRBV9; j_call: TRBJ1-1; cdr3_aa: CASSHPEGTDTEAFF
v_call: TRBV7-2; j_call: TRBJ1-2; cdr3_aa: CASSPGANYGYTF
v_call: TRBV15; j_call: TRBJ2-4; cdr3_aa: CATSRLFGGSTAKNIQYF
v_call: TRBV4-1; j_call: TRBJ2-3; cdr3_aa: CASSRRQGATDTQYF
v_call: TRBV19; j_call: TRBJ2-7; cdr3_aa: CASRTSGGTGEQYF
v_call: TRBV11-2; j_call: TRBJ2-7; cdr3_aa: CASSKGGGTAEQYF
v_call: TRBV7-3; j_call: TRBJ1-3; cdr3_aa: CASSFLGQGNIGNTIYF
v_call: TRBV18; j_call: TRBJ1-2; cdr3_aa: CASSPSGVGGYTF
v_call: TRBV4-2; j_call: TRBJ1-4; cdr3_aa: CASSQGQGVEKLFF
v_call: TRBV30; j_call: TRBJ1-5; cdr3_aa: CAWRGQGNQPQHF
v_call: TRBV5-6; j_call: TRBJ2-2; cdr3_aa: CASSLVLVNTGELFF
v_call: TRBV6-1; j_call: TRBJ2-3; cdr3_aa: CASSAGQGVDTQYF
v_call: TRBV5-8; j_call: TRBJ1-6; cdr3_aa: CASHGQGGIVNSPLHF
v_call: TRBV4-2; j_call: TRBJ1-3; cdr3_aa: CASSRGLLTGSGNTIYF
v_call: TRBV6-5; j_call: TRBJ1-2; cdr3_aa: CASSYSLGAHYGYTF
v_call: TRBV19; j_call: TRBJ1-2; cdr3_aa: CASSASRVLEYGYTF
v_call: TRBV5-6; j_call: TRBJ1-6; cdr3_aa: CASSWAGRSPLHF
v_call: TRBV18; j_call: TRBJ2-5; cdr3_aa: CASSPIPGVGETQYF
v_call: TRBV5-5; j_call: TRBJ1-2; cdr3_aa: CASSLKTGEGYGYTF
v_call: TRBV14; j_call: TRBJ1-1; cdr3_aa: CASSTQSTAEAFF
v_call: TRBV7-9; j_call: TRBJ2-7; cdr3_aa: CASSLRSDEQYF
v_call: TRBV11-3; j_call: TRBJ2-5; cdr3_aa: CASSLGGQGSLGTQYF
v_call: TRBV4-1; j_call: TRBJ1-4; cdr3_aa: CASSPRTRDRGEKLFF
v_call: TRBV27; j_call: TRBJ1-5; cdr3_aa: CASSFFNQPQHF
v_call: TRBV1; j_call: TRBJ2-5; cdr3_aa: CTSSLGLAGRETQYF
v_call: TRBV18; j_call: TRBJ2-2; cdr3_aa: CASSPLPPGQGFRSIAGELFF
v_call: TRBV6-5; j_call: TRBJ2-5; cdr3_aa: CASSYPDRRETQYF
v_call: TRBV6-1; j_call: TRBJ2-5; cdr3_aa: CASSEGSGGLIQQETQYF
v_call: TRBV7-9; j_call: TRBJ1-1; cdr3_aa: CASSTGTGNTEAFF
v_call: TRBV7-6; j_call: TRBJ2-5; cdr3_aa: CASSLNRDAQETQYF
v_call: TRBV27; j_call: TRBJ1-5; cdr3_aa: CASSLSGTVNQPQHF
v_call: TRBV28; j_call: TRBJ1-5; cdr3_aa: CASSLRGLGNQPQHF
v_call: TRBV27; j_call: TRBJ2-5; cdr3_aa: CASSLWASVQETQYF
v_call: TRBV7-3; j_call: TRBJ2-2; cdr3_aa: CASSHIGLAGTNTGELFF
v_call: TRBV18; j_call: TRBJ1-1; cdr3_aa: CASSPVDTHTEAFF
v_call: TRBV10-3; j_call: TRBJ1-1; cdr3_aa: CAIRQKTENTEAFF
v_call: TRBV6-1; j_call: TRBJ1-2; cdr3_aa: CASQPGQGLGYTF
v_call: TRBV6-1; j_call: TRBJ2-7; cdr3_aa: CASRTTGGFWNF
v_call: TRBV6-1; j_call: TRBJ1-1; cdr3_aa: CASSERDSMNTEAFF
v_call: TRBV18; j_call: TRBJ1-1; cdr3_aa: CASSPGQGWTEAFF